The rows below give T cell receptor beta chains drawn from one sample of a study of cytomegalovirus exposure and HLA in healthy donors. The assay was immunoSEQ multiplex PCR, and TCRdb's table has in-frame clones only and misses some. The table includes 200,000 or so clones, under 85% detected once. Specimen: PBMCs. Receptors were obtained from a man over 45 in good health and CMV-seronegative. The CDR3 runs from the conserved cysteine through the conserved F or W. A D gene is named only where the DNA matches it firmly. Not every row has a clone size; where given, it reads once, few, many or a size class.

d_gene	j_gene	abundance	v_gene	CDR3aa	CDR3nt
TRBD2	TRBJ2-3	few	TRBV18	CASSQGLAGGPADTQYF	TGTGCCAGCTCCCAGGGACTAGCGGGAGGGCCGGCAGATACGCAGTATTTT
-	TRBJ2-7	-	TRBV6-5	CASSYAKPYEQYF	TGTGCCAGCAGTTATGCCAAGCCCTACGAGCAGTACTTC
TRBD1	TRBJ1-2	once	TRBV27	CASSLYRGNYGYTF	TGTGCCAGCAGTTTATACAGGGGGAACTATGGCTACACCTTC
TRBD1	TRBJ2-5	few	TRBV4-2	CASSQARDRGQGAQYF	TGTGCCAGCAGCCAGGCCCGGGACAGAGGTCAAGGGGCCCAGTACTTC
-	TRBJ2-3	-	TRBV5-6	CASSLRLVGGGTDTQYF	TGTGCCAGCAGCTTGCGGCTAGTGGGAGGTGGAACAGATACGCAGTATTTT
-	TRBJ2-7	-	TRBV28	CASSLEPSGYEQYF	TGTGCCAGCAGTTTGGAACCCAGCGGCTACGAGCAGTACTTC
TRBD2	TRBJ2-7	-	TRBV28	CASSTSGPTYEQYF	TGTGCCAGCAGTACTAGCGGTCCCACCTACGAGCAGTACTTC
-	TRBJ1-1	once	TRBV28	CASLQSRAGGASEAFF	TGTGCCAGCCTTCAGTCACGGGCAGGAGGGGCCTCTGAAGCTTTCTTT
TRBD1	TRBJ1-5	-	TRBV5-1	CASSEDLRIGGHQPQHF	TGCGCCAGCAGCGAGGACCTCCGGATAGGGGGCCATCAGCCCCAGCATTTT
TRBD1	TRBJ2-6	-	TRBV30	CAWSAPPTGGFFSGANVLTF	TGTGCCTGGAGTGCTCCCCCGACAGGGGGCTTTTTCTCTGGGGCCAACGTCCTGACTTTC
-	TRBJ1-2	few	TRBV2	CASRDTGSYGYTF	TGTGCCAGCAGGGACACCGGGAGCTATGGCTACACCTTC
-	TRBJ2-7	once	TRBV7-2	CASSRDITYEQYF	TGTGCCAGCAGCCGGGACATTACCTACGAGCAGTACTTC
TRBD1	TRBJ1-5	-	TRBV6-1	CASTDGGTGQPQHF	TGTGCCAGCACCGACGGGGGGACAGGTCAGCCCCAGCATTTT
TRBD1	TRBJ2-4	-	TRBV2	CASSSDRGRDIQYF	TGTGCCAGCAGTTCTGACAGGGGGCGAGACATTCAGTACTTC
TRBD2	TRBJ2-1	-	TRBV5-1	CASTPGLASYNEQFF	TGCGCCAGCACCCCGGGACTAGCTTCCTACAATGAGCAGTTCTTC
-	TRBJ2-5	-	TRBV4-1	CASSLVTAGETQYF	TGCGCCAGCAGCCTAGTCACAGCGGGAGAGACCCAGTACTTC
-	TRBJ2-1	-	TRBV9	CASSAIPNEQFF	TGTGCCAGCAGCGCCATCCCCAATGAGCAGTTCTTC
TRBD1	TRBJ1-1	-	TRBV19	CASSTGARTEAFF	TGTGCCAGTAGCACAGGGGCTCGTACTGAAGCTTTCTTT
TRBD1	TRBJ1-2	-	TRBV4-1	CASSQEGTVNYGYTF	TGCGCCAGCAGCCAAGAGGGGACAGTTAACTATGGCTACACCTTC
TRBD1	TRBJ1-3	-	TRBV5-4	CASSPSGTEGNTIYF	TGTGCCAGCAGTCCCTCCGGGACAGAAGGAAACACCATATATTTT
-	TRBJ2-5	-	TRBV5-1	CASSFGQEETQYF	TGCGCCAGCAGCTTCGGACAAGAAGAGACCCAGTACTTC
TRBD1	TRBJ2-7	-	TRBV6-6	CASSYRQGAYEQYF	TGTGCCAGCAGTTATAGACAGGGAGCCTACGAGCAGTACTTC
TRBD2	TRBJ2-5	-	TRBV11-1	CASSLESSGGSQYF	TGTGCCAGCAGCTTAGAGTCTAGCGGGGGGTCCCAGTACTTC
TRBD1	TRBJ2-3	-	TRBV6-6	CASSDRDRGTDTQYF	TGTGCCAGCAGCGATCGGGACAGGGGCACAGATACGCAGTATTTT
TRBD2	TRBJ2-7	-	TRBV27	CASSLGTSYEQYF	TGTGCCAGCAGTCTCGGGACTAGCTACGAGCAGTACTTC
-	TRBJ1-1	-	TRBV6-6	CASSYGISGDTEAFF	TGTGCCAGCAGTTACGGGATCAGCGGGGACACTGAAGCTTTCTTT
-	TRBJ2-2	-	TRBV4-2	CASSQPPNTGELFF	TGTGCCAGCAGCCAACCCCCTAACACCGGGGAGCTGTTTTTT
TRBD2	TRBJ2-5	-	TRBV5-1	CASSLHSSGRAFTQETQYF	TGCGCCAGCAGCTTACATTCTAGCGGGAGGGCCTTTACCCAAGAGACCCAGTACTTC
TRBD1	TRBJ1-5	-	TRBV19	CASSIRDRGIQPQHF	TGTGCCAGTAGTATAAGGGACAGGGGGATCCAGCCCCAGCATTTT
TRBD1	TRBJ1-2	-	TRBV29-1	CSVERAGGPNYGYTF	TGCAGCGTTGAGAGGGCAGGGGGTCCGAACTATGGCTACACCTTC
TRBD2	TRBJ2-7	few	TRBV4-1	CASSQGGSLHEQYF	TGCGCCAGCAGCCAGGGGGGGAGCCTCCACGAGCAGTACTTC
-	TRBJ2-7	-	TRBV4-2	CASSQEGGRSYEQYF	TGTGCCAGCAGCCAAGAAGGAGGGAGGAGCTACGAGCAGTACTTC
TRBD1	TRBJ2-7	-	TRBV11-3	CASSLGQGGSYEQYF	TGTGCCAGCAGCTTGGGACAGGGGGGCTCCTACGAGCAGTACTTC
TRBD2	TRBJ2-2	-	TRBV11-2	CASSRTSGGPLNTGELFF	TGTGCCAGCAGCCGAACTAGCGGGGGGCCCTTGAACACCGGGGAGCTGTTTTTT
TRBD1	TRBJ1-6	-	TRBV5-1	CASSPAGGQDNSPLHF	TGCGCCAGCAGCCCAGCAGGGGGACAGGACAATTCACCCCTCCACTTT
-	TRBJ2-7	once	TRBV27	CASSLGGSIDEQYF	TGTGCCAGCAGTTTGGGGGGTTCTATCGACGAGCAGTACTTC
TRBD1	TRBJ1-2	-	TRBV9	CASSVDPGTVNYGYTF	TGTGCCAGCAGCGTAGACCCTGGGACAGTAAACTATGGCTACACCTTC
TRBD2	TRBJ2-7	-	TRBV5-1	CASSLSGRVNEQYF	TGCGCCAGCAGCCTTAGCGGGAGGGTTAACGAGCAGTACTTC
-	TRBJ2-1	once	TRBV29-1	CSVVFAGRNEQFF	TGCAGCGTTGTGTTTGCAGGGAGGAATGAGCAGTTCTTC
-	TRBJ1-5	-	TRBV30	CAWRFGETGPFYSNQPQHF	TGTGCCTGGAGGTTCGGCGAGACTGGTCCTTTTTATAGCAATCAGCCCCAGCATTTT
-	TRBJ2-2	-	TRBV11-3	CASSLERAGELFF	TGTGCCAGCAGCTTAGAGCGGGCCGGGGAGCTGTTTTTT